The 29 T cell receptor beta chains below all came from one sample that was sequenced in a study of blood T cell repertoires in COVID-19. The assay was immunoSEQ multiplex PCR, and TCRdb's table has in-frame clones only and misses some. Of 130,000 to 150,000 clones in the sample, roughly four fifths were seen once. The material sequenced was peripheral blood. The source is a human donor with acute or convalescent COVID-19. The donor label of this sample is uncertain.

This sequence joins TRBV19 and TRBJ2-1, with D possibly being TRBD2 (7 bases). The CDR3 sequence is 16 residues long. Germline V gene lookup returns CDR1 LNHDA and CDR2 SQIVND (reference sequence). V was pared by 6 bases and J by 5 bases, with 20 bases between. CDR3 DNA: TGTGCCAGTAGGCCCCCAGGGAGGGGGTTTAACAATGAGCAGTTCTTC. It translates to CASRPPGRGFNNEQFF.

The chain uses TRBV18 and TRBJ1-2, with a possible D match to TRBD1 (5 bases). The CDR3 is made up of 18 amino acids. CDR1 and CDR2 (germline): KGHSH, LQKENI. V dropped 3 bases and J dropped 2 bases, with 22 bases sitting between them. The CDR3 region is CASSPRAPGRYDNYGYTF. CDR3 in DNA: TGTGCCAGCTCACCCCGAGCCCCAGGGCGATATGACAACTATGGCTACACCTTC.

The chain is built from TRBV7-2 and TRBJ2-5, with 7 bases that match TRBD2. Germline values: CDR1 SGHTA, CDR2 FQGNSA. The V gene end was trimmed by 3 bases and the J gene end by 1 base; junction bases not matched to a gene: 5. This CDR3 region has 15 residues. The CDR3 nucleotides read TGTGCCAGCAGCTTGTTCGGGGGGAGCCAAGAGACCCAGTACTTC. This gives the protein CASSLFGGSQETQYF.

The chain employs TRBV18 and TRBJ1-2, with TRBD1 identical over 9 bases. V dropped 0 bases and J dropped 6; count of bases not matched to a gene: 8. Germline-derived CDR1 and CDR2 are KGHSH and LQKENI. CDR3 size: 16 residues. The CDR3 protein is CASSPPRRTGDHGYTF. The CDR3 bases are TGTGCCAGCTCACCACCGAGACGGACAGGGGACCATGGCTACACCTTC.

This clone was counted between two and nine times. This chain connects TRBV4-1 to TRBJ2-7; possibly TRBD2 for D (6 bases). V was pared by 1 base and J by 3 bases, with 19 bases between. CDR1 and CDR2 (germline): MGHRA, YSYEKL. CDR3 length equals 17 residues. CDR3 sequence: CASSQGRHRGNGYEQYF. Here the CDR3 DNA reads TGCGCCAGCAGCCAAGGCCGCCACCGGGGGAATGGCTACGAGCAGTACTTC.

The rearrangement links TRBV5-4 to TRBJ2-7; a possible D gene is TRBD1 (6 bases). Deletions cut 2 bases from V and 6 bases from J, with 12 bases between. Germline CDR1 and CDR2: SGHNT and YYREEE (reference sequence). The CDR3 sequence is 13 residues long. The CDR3 is CASSLEDSSEQYF. CDR3 coding DNA: TGTGCCAGCAGCTTAGAGGACAGTAGCGAGCAGTACTTC.

The chain joins TRBV10-3 to TRBJ2-2; weak D call: TRBD1 (5 bases). The V gene lost 2 bases and the J gene lost 4 bases, with 11 bases spanning the gap. The CDR3 contains 15 residues. The germline CDR1 and CDR2 sequences are ENHRY and SYGVKD. The CDR3 coding sequence is TGTGCCATCAGTGAGACTGCAAGGGGCACCGGGGAGCTGTTTTTT. This gives the protein CAISETARGTGELFF.

V gene TRBV6-5 combines with J gene TRBJ1-1, with D possibly being TRBD1 (5 bases). This CDR3 spans 14 amino acids. Looked up from germline, CDR1 is MNHEY and CDR2 is SVGAGI. V was pared by 6 bases and J by 1 base, with 12 bases between. The CDR3 region has the DNA TGTGCCAGCAGAGCGGGACTCACGAACACTGAAGCTTTCTTT. It translates to CASRAGLTNTEAFF.

The CDR3 is CASSREGIGNTIYF. The CDR3 DNA is TGTGCCAGCAGTAGAGAGGGAATTGGAAACACCATATATTTT. V is TRBV6-5 and J is TRBJ1-3; no reliable D call. Between the trimmed V and J ends, which lost 5 bases and 3 bases, there was a span of 11 bases. The germline V gene encodes CDR1 MNHEY and CDR2 SVGAGI. This CDR3 contains 14 residues.

The chain joins TRBV7-8 to TRBJ1-2; TRBD1 matches at 8 bases. The CDR3 is 14 residues long. CDR1 is SGHVS, CDR2 FQNEAQ, per germline. V gave up 4 bases and J gave up 8 bases; unmatched junction bases: 9. CDR3 coding DNA: TGTGCCAGCAGCTCCCAGGGGGCTTCGAGAGGCTACACCTTC. Its translation: CASSSQGASRGYTF.

The rearrangement uses TRBV15 and TRBJ1-4; 7 nucleotides line up with TRBD1. The CDR3 sequence is 17 residues long. V trimming: 0 bases; J trimming: 3 bases; junction bases outside the gene matches: 7. The germline V gene has CDR1 LNHNV and CDR2 YYDKDF (reference sequence). The CDR3, as DNA: TGTGCCACCAGCAGAGATGACCAGGGGGTTGCTAATGAAAAACTGTTTTTT. Translating it yields CATSRDDQGVANEKLFF.

The chain combines TRBV2 with TRBJ2-3, with D uncertain. CDR1 and CDR2 from the germline V gene are SNHLY and FYNNEI. The CDR3 spans 14 residues. Trimming pared 5 bases from V and 3 bases from J, leaving 12 bases between. The CDR3 sequence: CASSSWAGTDTQYF. The CDR3 DNA is TGTGCCAGCAGTTCCTGGGCCGGAACAGATACGCAGTATTTT.

The chain is built from TRBV10-3 and TRBJ2-1; 9 bases line up with TRBD2. Trimming removed 6 bases from V and 1 base from J; junction bases left unmatched: 4. The CDR3 contains 15 residues. Germline V gene sequence: CDR1 ENHRY, CDR2 SYGVKD. CDR3 sequence reads: CAIRTRGGSYNEQFF. The CDR3 DNA is TGTGCCATCAGGACGCGGGGGGGATCCTACAATGAGCAGTTCTTC.

This sequence joins TRBV5-1 and TRBJ1-4; 9 nucleotides match TRBD1. Germline CDR1 and CDR2: SGHRS and YFSETQ. The V and J ends lost 3 bases and 0 bases, in that order; junction bases with no gene match: 0. The CDR3 is 15 amino acids. CDR3 sequence (DNA): TGCGCCAGCAGCTGGGACAGGGCAACTAATGAAAAACTGTTTTTT. This sequence encodes CASSWDRATNEKLFF.

Many counts were recorded for this clone. The chain uses TRBV6-2 or TRBV6-3 and TRBJ2-7; TRBD1 agrees at 9 bases. Trimming took 2 bases from V and 2 from J; bases not matched to a gene: 4. The germline V gene has CDR1 MNHEY and CDR2 SVGEGT. The CDR3 length is 15 residues. The CDR3 DNA is TGTGCCAGCAGTTACCCGACAGGGGGGACCTACGAGCAGTACTTC. Translation: CASSYPTGGTYEQYF.

J is TRBJ1-6 and V is TRBV14; 9 positions match TRBD1. J was trimmed by 1 base and V by 4 bases; bases with no gene match: 2. The CDR3 sequence is 16 residues long. CDR1 SGHDN and CDR2 FVKESK come from the germline V gene. CDR3 sequence reads: CASSLQGASYNSPLHF. The CDR3 nucleotides read TGTGCCAGCAGCCTACAGGGGGCTTCCTATAATTCACCCCTCCACTTT.

The chain recombines TRBV7-8 with TRBJ1-2, with D uncertain. Trimming took off 1 base at V and 1 base at J, with 10 bases between the two ends. Germline CDR1 reads SGHVS; CDR2 reads FQNEAQ. CDR3 length: 15 residues. The CDR3 DNA sequence: TGTGCCAGCAGCTTAGGAGACAATTTTAACTATGGCTACACCTTC. This gives the protein CASSLGDNFNYGYTF.

V usage is TRBV24-1 and J usage is TRBJ1-1; D ambiguous. CDR3 length: 13 amino acids. CDR1 and CDR2 from the germline V gene are KGHDR and SFDVKD. Trimming took 7 bases from V and 5 from J, leaving 13 bases between them. CDR3 sequence: CATRAGGKTEAFF. CDR3 bases: TGTGCCACCAGGGCCGGAGGAAAGACTGAAGCTTTCTTT.

This chain connects TRBV2 to TRBJ2-1; the D gene is possibly TRBD2 (6 bases). The germline CDR1 and CDR2 sequences are SNHLY and FYNNEI. V was pared by 11 bases and J by 2 bases, with 16 bases between. The CDR3 is made up of 14 amino acids. The CDR3 reads CASGENYPYNEQFF. The CDR3 coding sequence is TGTGCCTCGGGGGAGAATTACCCCTACAATGAGCAGTTCTTC.

This rearrangement joins TRBV11-2 to TRBJ1-4; perhaps TRBD1 as D (6 bases). From germline, CDR1 is SGHAT and CDR2 FQNNGV. V lost 6 bases and J 3 bases, leaving 17 bases between the germline ends. This CDR3 is built from 16 residues. CDR3 sequence (DNA): TGTGCCAGCAGTCCCAAAACAGGGAGGGCTAATGAAAAACTGTTTTTT. Translating gives CASSPKTGRANEKLFF.

The V call is TRBV2, the J call TRBJ1-5; D is unresolved. The V and J ends lost 2 bases and 4 bases respectively, with 6 bases between them. In germline, CDR1 is SNHLY, CDR2 FYNNEI. This CDR3 contains 13 residues. CDR3 residues: CASSERSNQPQHF. CDR3 DNA sequence: TGTGCCAGCAGTGAACGGTCAAATCAGCCCCAGCATTTT.

The genes are TRBV4-1 and TRBJ1-1; D gene ambiguous. The CDR3 extends over 15 amino acids. Germline values: CDR1 MGHRA, CDR2 YSYEKL. The germline V and J ends were trimmed by 1 base and 2 bases, with 11 bases remaining between them. The CDR3 DNA sequence: TGCGCCAGCAGCCAAGTGAGTGGAGTTAACACTGAAGCTTTCTTT. Encoded protein: CASSQVSGVNTEAFF.

The chain recombines TRBV30 with TRBJ1-6; D might be TRBD1 (5 bases). The CDR3 consists of 15 residues. V lost 3 bases to trimming and J lost 4 bases, with 13 bases between them. Germline-derived CDR1 and CDR2 are GTSNPN and SVGIG (reference sequence). CDR3: CAWSKPGGYNSPLHF. The CDR3 nucleotides are TGTGCCTGGAGCAAGCCTGGGGGGTATAATTCACCCCTCCACTTT. Looking up the rest from reference TRBV30 and TRBJ1-6 gives the full variable domain: SQTIHQWPATLVQPVGSPLSLECTVEGTSNPNLYWYRQAAGRGLQLLFYSVGIGQISSEVPQNLSASRPQDRQFILSSKKLLLSDSGFYLCAWSKPGGYNSPLHFGNGTRLTVT.

The V call is TRBV19, the J call TRBJ1-5, with TRBD1 matching 8 bases. Trimming cost V 6 bases and J 7 bases; bases outside gene matches: 5. CDR3 length: 13 residues. Germline V CDR1 and CDR2: LNHDA, SQIVND (reference sequence). CDR3 in DNA: TGTGCCAGTAGCGGGACAGGCTCCCAGCCCCAGCATTTT. This codes for CASSGTGSQPQHF.

The V and J genes are TRBV12-3 or TRBV12-4 and TRBJ2-7, with a tentative D call TRBD1 (6 bases). The CDR3 consists of 13 residues. The V end lost 6 bases, the J end lost 9 bases, and 18 bases lay between the germline ends. As DNA, the CDR3 is TGTGCCAGCAGCCTCGAGGGGGAGACGGGGCAGTACTTC. Protein product: CASSLEGETGQYF.

This chain's CDR3 is CASSLSSGITEAFF. CDR3 DNA: TGTGCCAGCTCTCTGTCCTCGGGAATTACTGAAGCTTTCTTT. The V gene is TRBV27, the J gene TRBJ1-1, with unresolved D. Trimming pared 8 bases from V and 5 bases from J, leaving 18 bases between. The CDR3 totals 14 residues. Germline CDR1 and CDR2: MNHEY and SMNVEV (reference sequence).

The rearrangement links TRBV12-3 or TRBV12-4 to TRBJ1-1; TRBD1 might be the D (6 bases). This CDR3 has 13 residues. Trimming pared 2 bases from V and 8 bases from J, leaving 12 bases between. The CDR3 loop reads CASSLYPTGEAFF. The CDR3 nucleotides are TGTGCCAGCAGTTTATACCCTACAGGGGAAGCTTTCTTT.

The V gene is TRBV11-1, the J gene TRBJ1-5; the D is unclear. The V end was cut by 5 bases, the J end by 7 bases, with 12 bases between. Per germline, CDR1 SGHAT and CDR2 FQDESV (reference sequence). This CDR3 comprises 13 residues. DNA for the CDR3: TGTGCCAGCAGCCCAGCGGCCGGGCAGCCCCAGCATTTT. Its translation: CASSPAAGQPQHF.

The chain recombines TRBV5-6 with TRBJ1-2, with a tentative D call TRBD1 (5 bases). V was pared by 6 bases and J by 0 bases, with 12 bases between. Germline V CDR1 and CDR2: SGHDT, YYEEEE. The CDR3 covers 14 residues. DNA for the CDR3: TGTGCCAGCAACCTGCGGGGGACTAACTATGGCTACACCTTC. Protein sequence: CASNLRGTNYGYTF.